Listed below are T cell receptor beta chains from one sample, sequenced in a study of neoadjuvant anti-PD-1 for oral cavity cancer. The method was immunoSEQ multiplex PCR; TCRdb's version includes in-frame clones alone and lacks a portion of them. The sample shows about 14,000 clones, about 64% of them seen only once. The input for sequencing was PBMCs, taken after nivolumab (anti-PD-1) treatment. The origin of the receptors is a person between 35 and 79 years old with oral cavity squamous cell carcinoma. Both conserved end residues are part of each CDR3. Size tells how often a clone was seen (once, few, many) or the class of an expanded clone, and some rows leave it out.

TRBV29-1 | . | CSVGATGTSINEQFF
TRBV7-2 | . | CASSLDGPLDEQFF
TRBV25-1 | . | CASSKVWQGGETQYF
TRBV27 | . | CASSRDSPLALFF
TRBV5-1 | few | CASSLAGGPVNTEAFF
TRBV6-5 | . | CASAPSRGNEQYF
TRBV5-1 | . | CASSWTVNTDTQYF
TRBV28 | . | CASEGAGGQYTGELFF
TRBV9 | . | CASSPLAGGPETETQYF
TRBV5-1 | . | CASQIWEGPGEQFF
TRBV30 | . | CAWSRGSPETASNQPQHF
TRBV5-1 | . | CASSPPLGLDNEQFF
TRBV4-1 | . | CASSQEKGGTGRSETQYF
TRBV7-2 | few | CASSLSAGTTTYNEQFF
TRBV27 | . | CASRGTSGPYEQYF
TRBV7-3 | . | CASSKGQGPYNEQFF
TRBV30 | once | CAWVRESTDTQYF
TRBV10-3 | . | CAISEPAGVTDTQYF
TRBV6-6 | . | CASSYLGDEQYF
TRBV19 | few | CASSIGLRETQYF
TRBV7-2 | few | CASSSRDRATGYTF
TRBV7-3 | . | CASSLGLGREYNEQFF